This TCR beta chain derives from a study of control samples from healthy donors and cancer patients. The CDR3 sequence is 15 residues long. V dropped 3 bases and J dropped 0; count of bases not matched to a gene: 5. From germline, CDR1 is GTSNPN and CDR2 SVGIG (reference sequence). Some clones are missing from TCRdb's copy, which holds only in-frame ones; the method was immunoSEQ multiplex PCR. The sample shows 100,000 to 150,000 clones, 80% to 95% of them seen only once. The TCR comes from a man aged 35 to 55 in good health. The V gene is TRBV30, the J gene TRBJ2-4; TRBD1 aligns across 7 bases. Sequencing input: blood. This chain's CDR3 is CAWRPGQLAKNIQYF. Written as DNA, the CDR3 is TGTGCCTGGAGGCCGGGACAGCTAGCCAAAAACATTCAGTACTTC.